These T cell receptor beta chains were read from a single sample in a study of blood T cell repertoires in COVID-19. Some clones are missing from TCRdb's copy, which holds only in-frame ones; the method was immunoSEQ multiplex PCR. The sample yields more than 85,000 clones, around 74% seen once. Source material: peripheral blood. These receptors came from a woman aged 55-69 years with acute or convalescent COVID-19. Both conserved end residues are part of each CDR3. The order of the fields is D gene, V gene, J gene, CDR3 protein. A D gene is named only where the DNA matches it firmly.

>.|TRBV7-2|TRBJ2-7
CASSLSGVNSGRSSYEQYF
>TRBD2|TRBV27|TRBJ2-3
CASSLSPPSGYTDTQYF
>TRBD1|TRBV19|TRBJ1-1
CASSIQGAKSEAFF
>.|TRBV19|TRBJ1-1
CASSPAGLNTEAFF
>.|TRBV29-1|TRBJ1-2
CSVVVGNGYTF
>.|TRBV28|TRBJ1-4
CASSLGHGGNEKLFF
>TRBD1|TRBV6-5|TRBJ1-2
CASSYLQGNYGYTF
>.|TRBV4-2|TRBJ2-6
CASSHGGAGANVLTF
>.|TRBV9|TRBJ2-5
CASARVQETQYF
>TRBD1|TRBV27|TRBJ1-6
CASRSGQVPNSPLHF
>.|TRBV18|TRBJ1-1
CASSPNQNTEAFF
>.|TRBV6-2/TRBV6-3|TRBJ1-6
CASSYLQGYWNSPLHF
>TRBD1|TRBV6-5|TRBJ1-5
CASRHRGGGQPQHF
>TRBD1|TRBV12-3/TRBV12-4|TRBJ1-6
CASSLEGTVALHF
>TRBD1|TRBV3-1/TRBV3-2|TRBJ1-1
CASSQGQTGRTEAFF
>TRBD1|TRBV5-6|TRBJ2-7
CASSAVGTGTGVSEQYF
>TRBD2|TRBV18|TRBJ2-2
CASSPFGGAETGELFF
>.|TRBV7-9|TRBJ1-1
CASSLSGVKTEAFF
>.|TRBV21-1|TRBJ1-5
CASSKGAGLDTNQPQHF
>.|TRBV9|TRBJ1-1
CASSVASRTEAFF
>TRBD1|TRBV10-3|TRBJ2-3
CAISENRGPADTQYF
>.|TRBV28|TRBJ1-1
CASRGGLAHTEAFF
>TRBD1|TRBV2|TRBJ1-2
CASRTGTGVDYGYTF
>TRBD1|TRBV5-4|TRBJ2-7
CASSLVTGGRNEQYF
>.|TRBV7-2|TRBJ1-1
CASSLVRGAAEAFF
>.|TRBV7-2|TRBJ2-3
CASSPGWDTQYF
>.|TRBV30|TRBJ2-7
CAWSVDGDYEQYF
>TRBD1|TRBV12-3/TRBV12-4|TRBJ1-4
CASSFRQGGKLFF
>.|TRBV30|TRBJ1-6
CAWLGSLENSPLHF
>TRBD1|TRBV7-8|TRBJ1-1
CACSQTGGTEAFF
>.|TRBV3-1/TRBV3-2|TRBJ1-4
CASSPGGEKLFF
>.|TRBV15|TRBJ2-1
CATSRVQQGSGEQFF
>.|TRBV12-3/TRBV12-4|TRBJ1-6
CASSSGVSSPLHF
>.|TRBV7-2|TRBJ1-2
CASSTTRVGGYTF
>TRBD2|TRBV4-2|TRBJ2-5
CASSLWSGGAEETQYF
>.|TRBV27|TRBJ1-2
CASREAHRALYGYTF
>.|TRBV6-4|TRBJ1-2
CASSATGKSGYTF
>.|TRBV10-3|TRBJ1-5
CAIRAGVNQPQHF
>.|TRBV28|TRBJ2-3
CASRVARSTDTQYF
>.|TRBV5-6|TRBJ1-2
CASSRRGGHPNYGYTF
>.|TRBV5-1|TRBJ1-6
CASSLDGAGSPLHF
>TRBD1|TRBV4-1|TRBJ1-3
CASSQEGTGRNTIYF
>TRBD1|TRBV28|TRBJ1-2
CASSSGQGYYGYTF
>.|TRBV7-9|TRBJ2-5
CASSRKTLGQTQETQYF
>.|TRBV2|TRBJ1-1
CAIPGRLRTEAFF
>TRBD1|TRBV2|TRBJ2-5
CASSRTGEWRSVTQYF
>.|TRBV2|TRBJ2-2
CASCEYNTGELFF
>.|TRBV9|TRBJ1-2
CASSAKGVLYQRHGYTF
>.|TRBV18|TRBJ1-1
CASSKLNTEAFF
>TRBD1|TRBV5-6|TRBJ2-7
CASSKGQGKPYEQYF
>.|TRBV2|TRBJ1-6
CATVEQGNSNSPLHF
>TRBD1|TRBV29-1|TRBJ2-7
CSVAYRGDEQYF
>TRBD1|TRBV7-2|TRBJ2-7
CASSLYRGTYEQYF
>.|TRBV30|TRBJ2-2
CAWSLRQFTGELFF
>TRBD1|TRBV5-1|TRBJ1-3
CASSAHDRGGNTIYF